What follows describes a single T cell receptor (beta chain). Its antigen is unidentified. Constant-region reverse primers amplified full-length variable regions, followed by semi-nested Nested Universal Primer A PCR. Via MiXCR, TCRdb re-called the 5' RACE reads, giving one row per CDR3 protein. The sample holds about 7,200 distinct CDR3 sequences; about 40% are singletons and the top ten take about 4.5%. Broader study findings: Tumor memory CD4+ T cell TCR gene usage clustered with blood and lymph node memory CD4+ cells and lymph node naive CD4+ cells.

Memory CD4+ cells were defined as CD4+CD45RO+CD25-. Germline V gene data show CDR1 as SGHTA and CDR2 as FQGTGA. This CDR3 spans 15 amino acids. Trimming took 4 bases from V and 0 from J, leaving 11 bases between them. The TCR was taken from a female donor with breast cancer. This chain uses TRBV7-3 with TRBJ2-3; D is uncertain. The sequencing input was memory CD4+ T cells sorted from blood. The subset denotes: memory CD4+ T cells, CD4+CD45RO+CD25-. The CDR3 protein is CASSSEYLSTDTQYF. CDR3 nucleotides: TGTGCCAGCAGCTCCGAGTATCTTAGCACAGATACGCAGTATTTT.